This T cell receptor (beta chain) was captured in a study of human T cells and chemical hapten exposure. Specified time point: patch test 3, about 24 weeks after DPC sensitization. Treatment here: therapeutic diphenylcyclopropenone sensitization with weekly scalp DPC. This clonotype was observed a handful of times. TCRdb re-derived calls from the RACE reads in MiXCR, one entry per CDR3 protein. The table has roughly 130,000 distinct CDR3 sequences, about 11% seen once; the top ten hold under 2.5%. The ends lost 3 bases at V and 1 base at J; junction bases unmatched: 4. Germline CDR1 KGHDR, CDR2 SFDVKD. This CDR3 spans 16 amino acids.

This specimen consisted of whole blood, obtained in connection with sensitization to the hapten diphenylcyclopropenone (DPC). This chain uses TRBV24-1 with TRBJ2-1, with 8 bases matching TRBD2. The clonotype comes from a woman aged 45-60 years with alopecia areata. Some clones in this sample may be carry-over from other donors' samples. Here the CDR3 DNA reads TGTGCCACCAGTGATACCAGCGGGAGTTCCTACAATGAGCAGTTCTTC. Its translation: CATSDTSGSSYNEQFF.